Listed below are T cell receptor beta chains from one sample, sequenced in a study of blood T cell repertoires in COVID-19. TCRdb keeps only in-frame clones here, not all; method: immunoSEQ multiplex PCR. The sample consists of hundreds of thousands of clones, roughly 88% of them appearing once. The sequenced material came from peripheral blood. The receptors come from a woman in her twenties or thirties with active or convalescent COVID-19. The CDR3 runs from the conserved cysteine through the conserved F or W. The order of the fields is D gene, clone size, V gene, J gene, CDR3 DNA, CDR3 protein. The D gene is left open where the match is weak. Not every row has a clone size; where given, it reads once, few, many or a size class.

D: .; size: .; V: TRBV2; J: TRBJ1-2; DNA: TGTGCCAGCAGTCGGGAGGAGGGGCCGGATGGCTACACCTTC; CDR3: CASSREEGPDGYTF
D: TRBD1; size: few; V: TRBV5-4; J: TRBJ1-2; DNA: TGTGCCAGCAGCTTGGCCGGGACAGGGGCCTCTGGTGGCTACACCTTC; CDR3: CASSLAGTGASGGYTF
D: .; size: .; V: TRBV5-1; J: TRBJ1-6; DNA: TGCGCCAGCAGCCAACACGCGGGGGACGTAAGCTCCTATAATTCACCCCTCCACTTT; CDR3: CASSQHAGDVSSYNSPLHF
D: .; size: .; V: TRBV7-2; J: TRBJ1-1; DNA: TGTGCCAGCAGCGAAGGGAGATTGAACACTGAAGCTTTCTTT; CDR3: CASSEGRLNTEAFF
D: TRBD2; size: .; V: TRBV6-1; J: TRBJ2-3; DNA: TGTGCCAGCAGTGAGACTAGCGGGGTGACAGATACGCAGTATTTT; CDR3: CASSETSGVTDTQYF
D: TRBD1; size: .; V: TRBV3-1/TRBV3-2; J: TRBJ1-1; DNA: TGTGCCAGCAGACAACGGGACAGGGTCACTGAAGCTTTCTTT; CDR3: CASRQRDRVTEAFF
D: TRBD1; size: .; V: TRBV5-4; J: TRBJ2-7; DNA: TGTGCCAGCAGCTCCGGGACAGGGGGTTCCGAGCAGTACTTC; CDR3: CASSSGTGGSEQYF
D: TRBD1; size: .; V: TRBV11-1; J: TRBJ1-1; DNA: TGTGCCAGCAGCTCCCAAGGACAGGGCACTGAAGCTTTCTTT; CDR3: CASSSQGQGTEAFF
D: .; size: .; V: TRBV5-1; J: TRBJ1-1; DNA: TGCGCCAGCAGCCGTGCATCAGGGTTTCCTGAAGCTTTCTTT; CDR3: CASSRASGFPEAFF
D: .; size: .; V: TRBV5-8; J: TRBJ1-3; DNA: TGTGCCAGCAGCTTGTTTCCAGGATTCTCTGGAAACACCATATATTTT; CDR3: CASSLFPGFSGNTIYF
D: .; size: few; V: TRBV6-4; J: TRBJ1-1; DNA: TGTGCCAGCAGTCAAGGCGGAATGAACACTGAAGCTTTCTTT; CDR3: CASSQGGMNTEAFF
D: .; size: .; V: TRBV6-5; J: TRBJ1-1; DNA: TGTGCCAGCAGGCTAAGTGGTAACACTGAAGCTTTCTTT; CDR3: CASRLSGNTEAFF
D: .; size: .; V: TRBV7-9; J: TRBJ2-7; DNA: TGTGCCAGCAGCAATCGGGAGTCCTTCTACGAGCAGTACTTC; CDR3: CASSNRESFYEQYF
D: TRBD2; size: .; V: TRBV6-5; J: TRBJ2-3; DNA: TGTGCCAGCAGTTACGGACTAGCAGATACGCAGTATTTT; CDR3: CASSYGLADTQYF
D: .; size: once; V: TRBV27; J: TRBJ2-2; DNA: TGTGCCAGCAGTTTACGGGTGATGTCGACCGGGGAGCTGTTTTTT; CDR3: CASSLRVMSTGELFF
D: TRBD2; size: .; V: TRBV15; J: TRBJ2-3; DNA: TGTGCCACCAGCAGAGCGCTATTTTGGGGGGAGGGCCATACAGATACGCAGTATTTT; CDR3: CATSRALFWGEGHTDTQYF
D: .; size: few; V: TRBV3-1/TRBV3-2; J: TRBJ1-2; DNA: TGTGCCAGCAGCCGCACGGGCTATGGCTACACCTTC; CDR3: CASSRTGYGYTF